This record looks at one T cell receptor beta chain sequence and its context. The antigen remains undetermined. This sample was included in a study of T cell responses to AZD1222 COVID-19 vaccine. Broader study findings: All repertoire sampling was performed exclusively after the peak T cell response. Spike-specific TCR breadth and depth were elevated following two AZD1222 doses.

The protocol was immunoSEQ multiplex PCR, while the TCRdb copy is restricted to in-frame clones and leaves out a portion. Of about 49,000 clones listed, approximately 79% were seen once; the top ten hold approximately 22%. The germline V gene has CDR1 MNHEY and CDR2 SVGAGI. The CDR3 extends over 14 amino acids. Losses at the gene ends were 4 bases for V and 2 bases for J; bases not matched to a gene: 1. The chain recombines TRBV6-5 with TRBJ1-5, with TRBD1 matching over 8 bases. The source is an adult in good health. This specimen consisted of peripheral blood, obtained on day 0 of MenACWY control vaccination. The CDR3 is CASSSQGGNQPQHF. CDR3 DNA sequence: TGTGCCAGCAGTTCACAGGGGGGCAATCAGCCCCAGCATTTT.